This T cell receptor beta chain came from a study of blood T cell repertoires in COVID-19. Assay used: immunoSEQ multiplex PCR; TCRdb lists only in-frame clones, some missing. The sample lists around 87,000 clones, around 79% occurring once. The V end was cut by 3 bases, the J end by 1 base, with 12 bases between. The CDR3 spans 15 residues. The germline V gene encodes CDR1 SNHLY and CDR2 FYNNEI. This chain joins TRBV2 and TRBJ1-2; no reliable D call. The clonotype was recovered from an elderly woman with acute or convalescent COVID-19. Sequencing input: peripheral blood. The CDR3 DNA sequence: TGTGCCAGCAGTGAGGGCTCAGCCCGTAACTATGGCTACACCTTC. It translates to CASSEGSARNYGYTF.